These 8 T cell receptor beta chains originate from one sample sequenced in a study of spatial heterogeneity in lung cancer. TCRdb reanalysed the 5' RACE reads using MiXCR and keeps one entry per CDR3 protein. This table has more than 3,000 distinct CDR3 sequences, approximately 50% appearing once. The time point: blood at routine non-recurrence follow-up after resection. This specimen consisted of PBMCs, obtained at follow-up. The receptor set was obtained from a male donor with early-stage non-small cell lung cancer.

Points on this clonotype: This beta chain turned up in a library designed for alpha chains; as an off-target read, its abundance says little. V gene TRBV5-4 combines with J gene TRBJ1-1; no clear D gene. The V and J ends lost 0 bases and 0 bases respectively, with 15 bases between them. Germline V gene data show CDR1 as SGHNT and CDR2 as YYREEE (reference sequence). This CDR3 contains 17 residues. CDR3 DNA sequence: TGTGCCAGCAGCTTGGGATTAAACAGCCTCTTGAACACTGAAGCTTTCTTT. Its protein is CASSLGLNSLLNTEAFF.

Notes on this clonotype: This beta chain lies outside the target of a library built for alpha chains; its clone size means little. The V call is TRBV28, the J call TRBJ1-2, with 9 bases matching TRBD1. CDR1 and CDR2 (germline): MDHEN, SYDVKM. The CDR3 extends over 17 amino acids. Trimming at V came to 3 bases and at J to 0 bases, leaving 8 bases not matched to a gene. This chain's CDR3 is CASSFPGQGIANYGYTF. The CDR3 DNA follows: TGTGCCAGCAGTTTCCCGGGACAGGGCATAGCTAACTATGGCTACACCTTC.

Points on this clonotype: This beta chain is an unintended read in a library built for alpha chains; its size means little. The chain carries TRBV20-1 and TRBJ2-3; TRBD2 agrees at 9 bases. Germline trimming cut 0 bases from V and 6 bases from J; bases unmatched to any gene: 7. The CDR3 extends over 15 amino acids. Germline V gene lookup returns CDR1 DFQATT and CDR2 SNEGSKA (reference sequence). CDR3 region: CSARDAGGVVDTQYF. As DNA, the CDR3 is TGCAGTGCTAGAGATGCGGGAGGGGTGGTGGATACGCAGTATTTT.

Comments on this clonotype: This beta chain is a stray sequence in a library constructed for alpha chains; its clone size is not meaningful. The chain uses TRBV6-6 and TRBJ1-5; D is undetermined. V lost 4 bases, J lost 0 bases, and 10 bases lay in between. The germline V gene encodes CDR1 MNHNY and CDR2 SVGAGI (reference sequence). The CDR3 consists of 15 residues. The CDR3 DNA is TGTGCCAGCAGTTCACAGCCGGGTAGCAATCAGCCCCAGCATTTT. It specifies CASSSQPGSNQPQHF.

Concerning this clonotype: This beta chain is an unintended read in a library built for alpha chains; its size means little. The chain employs TRBV15 and TRBJ2-5; weak D call: TRBD1 (6 bases). Germline V gives CDR1 LNHNV, CDR2 YYDKDF (reference sequence). This CDR3 is built from 12 residues. V gave up 1 base and J gave up 7 bases, with 7 bases separating them. The CDR3 reads CATSRGGGTQYF. The CDR3 DNA is TGTGCCACCAGCAGAGGAGGGGGGACCCAGTACTTC.

This clonotype has only a few counts. Being off target in a library aimed at alpha chains, this beta chain has a size of little meaning. The genes are TRBV7-6 and TRBJ2-1; 7 bases are a match to TRBD2. J lost 4 bases, V lost 2 bases, and 5 bases had no gene match. This CDR3 has 15 residues. The germline V gene has CDR1 SGHVS and CDR2 FNYEAQ. Written as DNA, the CDR3 is TGTGCCAGCAGCTTAAGGCTAGCGGCTTACAATGAGCAGTTCTTC. Translated, it gives CASSLRLAAYNEQFF.

With respect to this clonotype: A library prepared for alpha chains yielded this beta chain as an off-target read; its size is of little meaning. The chain uses TRBV10-3 and TRBJ2-2; D gene unclear. The CDR3 is 14 residues long. V was clipped by 10 bases and J by 0 bases, with 12 bases between them. Per germline, CDR1 ENHRY and CDR2 SYGVKD. CDR3 nucleotides: TGTGCCACCCGGACGCCGTCGAACACCGGGGAGCTGTTTTTT. It codes for CATRTPSNTGELFF.

This clonotype has more than one count but fewer than ten. This beta chain was picked up by a library intended for alpha chains and is off target, so its count carries little meaning. The genes are TRBV10-3 and TRBJ2-2; D is possibly TRBD1 (6 bases). Germline CDR1 and CDR2: ENHRY and SYGVKD. The CDR3 totals 13 residues. Trimming cost V 6 bases and J 5 bases, with 10 bases left between them. The CDR3: CAIRGAATGELFF. The DNA for the CDR3 is TGTGCCATCAGGGGGGCTGCTACCGGGGAGCTGTTTTTT.